These 16 T cell receptor beta chains were sequenced from one sample in a study of T cell responses to AZD1222 COVID-19 vaccine. Assay: immunoSEQ multiplex PCR; the TCRdb copy retains only in-frame clones and omits some. The data contain some 150,000 clones, around 92% of them singletons. Source: peripheral blood, taken 28 days after the second AZD1222 dose. The receptors stem from an adult who received the AZD1222 COVID-19 vaccine.

The gene calls are TRBV6-2 or TRBV6-3 and TRBJ2-7, with TRBD2 matching 12 bases. Trimming took 6 bases from V and 7 from J; bases not matched to a gene: 10. Germline V gene lookup returns CDR1 MNHEY and CDR2 SVGEGT. The CDR3 consists of 15 residues. The CDR3 region has the DNA TGTGCCAGCAGCGATCGACTAGCGGGAGTGGATGAGCAGTACTTC. Amino acid sequence: CASSDRLAGVDEQYF.

V gene TRBV2 combines with J gene TRBJ2-7, with a possible D match to TRBD1 (5 bases). This CDR3 has 14 amino acids. Trimming pared 5 bases from V and 2 bases from J, leaving 13 bases between. Germline V gene lookup returns CDR1 SNHLY and CDR2 FYNNEI. DNA for the CDR3: TGTGCCAGCAGTTATTCGACAGCAGCCTACGAGCAGTACTTC. Its protein product is CASSYSTAAYEQYF.

This chain links TRBV4-3 with TRBJ1-5; 9 bases are shared with TRBD1. Germline-derived CDR1 and CDR2 are LGHNA and YSLEER. This CDR3 has 16 amino acids. V was pared by 2 bases and J by 7 bases, with 9 bases of the junction left unmatched. DNA for the CDR3: TGCGCCAGCAGCCAATCCACAGGGGGCGTCTACCAGCCCCAGCATTTT. Amino acid sequence: CASSQSTGGVYQPQHF.

The chain combines TRBV7-7 with TRBJ2-3; D is ambiguous. In germline, CDR1 is SSHAT, CDR2 FNYEAQ (reference sequence). Trimming took 5 bases from V and 2 from J, leaving 8 bases between them. The CDR3 has 13 residues. This CDR3 reads CASSPLPTDTQYF. DNA for the CDR3: TGTGCCAGCAGCCCTTTGCCCACAGATACGCAGTATTTT.

V and J are TRBV15 and TRBJ1-4; 7 bases agree with TRBD1. CDR1 LNHNV and CDR2 YYDKDF come from the germline V gene (reference sequence). V gave up 4 bases and J gave up 8 bases; unmatched junction bases: 7. This CDR3 has 14 residues. CDR3 DNA: TGTGCCACCAGCATACAGGGGATGGGCGAAAAACTGTTTTTT. Amino acid sequence: CATSIQGMGEKLFF.

This clone was observed a handful of times. In nucleotides, the CDR3 is TGCGCCAGCAGCTTTCGGGGAAATGAGCAGTTCTTC. Its translation is CASSFRGNEQFF. The genes are TRBV5-1 and TRBJ2-1; D perhaps matches TRBD2 (5 bases). Germline V gene data show CDR1 as SGHRS and CDR2 as YFSETQ. The CDR3 loop spans 12 amino acids. Trimming cost V 2 bases and J 7 bases, with 7 bases left between them.

V and J are TRBV5-6 and TRBJ1-3; D unclear. The CDR3 loop spans 16 amino acids. Germline V lookup: CDR1 SGHDT, CDR2 YYEEEE. V was pared by 2 bases and J by 0 bases, with 12 bases between. In DNA form, the CDR3 reads TGTGCCAGCAGCTTAGAAGGGAATCCCTCTGGAAACACCATATATTTT. This encodes CASSLEGNPSGNTIYF.

The CDR3 bases are TGCGCCAGCAGCGCTAGGACTAGCGGGGACCCTTACAATGAGCAGTTCTTC. It translates to CASSARTSGDPYNEQFF. The rearrangement joins TRBV5-1 to TRBJ2-1; 12 positions match TRBD2. This CDR3 spans 17 amino acids. Germline-derived CDR1 and CDR2 are SGHRS and YFSETQ. The ends lost 4 bases at V and 4 bases at J; junction bases unmatched: 9.

The CDR3 nucleotides are TGTGCCAGCAGGGCAGGGGATGAGACCCAGTACTTC. Translation gives CASRAGDETQYF. J is TRBJ2-5 and V is TRBV27; D possibly corresponds to TRBD1 (6 bases). The CDR3 runs 12 residues. The germline V and J ends were trimmed by 6 bases and 5 bases, with 10 bases remaining between them. Germline V CDR1 and CDR2: MNHEY, SMNVEV (reference sequence).

The count of this clone is one. V gene TRBV28 combines with J gene TRBJ1-2; D remains unclear. V shed 5 bases and J shed 4 bases, with 8 bases lying between them. The CDR3 runs to 12 residues. The germline V gene encodes CDR1 MDHEN and CDR2 SYDVKM. The CDR3 sequence is CASSQRSYGYTF. The CDR3 nucleotides read TGTGCCAGCAGTCAAAGAAGCTATGGCTACACCTTC.

The CDR3 region is CASTGSYNEQFF. Written as DNA, the CDR3 is TGTGCCAGTACTGGCTCCTACAATGAGCAGTTCTTC. The V gene is TRBV19, the J gene TRBJ2-1, with D uncertain. Between the trimmed V and J ends, which lost 7 bases and 0 bases, there was a span of 4 bases. The CDR3 consists of 12 residues. CDR1 is LNHDA, CDR2 SQIVND, per germline (reference sequence). The variable domain in full, completed from reference TRBV19 and TRBJ2-1, reads DGGITQSPKYLFRKEGQNVTLSCEQNLNHDAMYWYRQDPGQGLRLIYYSQIVNDFQKGDIAEGYSVSREKKESFPLTVTSAQKNPTAFYLCASTGSYNEQFFGPGTRLTVL.

The chain carries TRBV28 and TRBJ1-1; D may be TRBD1 (5 bases). The germline gives CDR1 MDHEN, CDR2 SYDVKM. V lost 6 bases and J 1 base, leaving 12 bases between the germline ends. The CDR3 spans 14 residues. The CDR3 DNA reads as TGTGCCAGCAGGACCGAGACAGAGAACACTGAAGCTTTCTTT. It specifies CASRTETENTEAFF.

This clone was counted between two and nine times. The V call is TRBV9, the J call TRBJ2-1; D possibly uses TRBD1 or TRBD2 (5 bases each). The CDR3 spans 17 residues. Germline V CDR1 and CDR2: SGDLS, YYNGEE. Trimming pared 0 bases from V and 1 base from J, leaving 14 bases between. The CDR3 sequence: CASSVGTGRTSYNEQFF. In DNA, the CDR3 is TGTGCCAGCAGCGTAGGAACAGGTAGGACTTCCTACAATGAGCAGTTCTTC.

This clone has more than one count but fewer than ten. The genes are TRBV9 and TRBJ2-7, with 7 nucleotides matching TRBD2. Germline CDR1 reads SGDLS; CDR2 reads YYNGEE. The V gene end was trimmed by 2 bases and the J gene end by 5 bases; junction bases not matched to a gene: 10. This CDR3 contains 15 residues. The CDR3 region has the DNA TGTGCCAGCAGCGTGAGGGAGGGAAGGCGGAACGAGCAGTACTTC. Translation: CASSVREGRRNEQYF.

The chain is built from TRBV10-3 and TRBJ2-3; D is unclear. From germline, CDR1 is ENHRY and CDR2 SYGVKD. This CDR3 is built from 13 residues. V was clipped by 7 bases and J by 0 bases, with 8 bases between them. CDR3 loop: CAINGISTDTQYF. CDR3 in DNA: TGTGCCATCAACGGAATAAGCACAGATACGCAGTATTTT.

The V and J genes are TRBV27 and TRBJ2-3; no definite D call. V was clipped by 5 bases and J by 2 bases, with 11 bases between them. CDR1 is MNHEY, CDR2 SMNVEV, per germline (reference sequence). The CDR3 covers 14 residues. The CDR3 region is CASSRGRNTDTQYF. In DNA form, the CDR3 reads TGTGCCAGCAGTCGAGGACGGAACACAGATACGCAGTATTTT.